The 18 T cell receptor beta chains reported below all come from one sample, sequenced in a study of somatic mutations in cytotoxic T cells in rheumatoid arthritis. This table comes from immunoSEQ multiplex PCR, and its TCRdb copy is limited to in-frame clones, with some not included. The sample consists of roughly 32,000 clones, around 83% of them appearing once. Input material: CD8+ T cells sorted from blood. These receptor sequences come from an adult with rheumatoid arthritis.

The rearrangement links TRBV7-3 to TRBJ2-6; 11 bases are shared with TRBD2. The CDR3 covers 23 residues. With V trimmed by 0 bases and J by 0 bases, 16 bases remained unmatched. CDR1 and CDR2 (germline): SGHTA, FQGTGA. CDR3 sequence reads: CASSLTRLAGGTLGNSGANVLTF. The CDR3 DNA follows: TGTGCCAGCAGCTTAACGCGGCTAGCGGGAGGCACTCTCGGGAACTCTGGGGCCAACGTCCTGACTTTC.

The chain recombines TRBV4-3 with TRBJ2-7; tentative D call: TRBD2 (6 bases). Trimming removed 4 bases at V and 9 bases at J, with 25 bases between. The CDR3 extends over 16 amino acids. The germline CDR1 and CDR2 sequences are LGHNA and YSLEER. Here the CDR3 DNA reads TGCGCCAGCAGCCCAGCCGGCGGGGACGGAGACCGGGGGCAGTACTTC. This gives the protein CASSPAGGDGDRGQYF.

The rearrangement links TRBV5-6 to TRBJ2-3; 14 bases fit TRBD2. The CDR3 loop spans 18 amino acids. CDR1 and CDR2 (germline): SGHDT, YYEEEE. The V gene end was trimmed by 0 bases and the J gene end by 3 bases; junction bases not matched to a gene: 6. CDR3 DNA: TGTGCCAGCAGCTTGGAGGCGACTAGCGGGGGGGCAACAGATACGCAGTATTTT. Translation gives CASSLEATSGGATDTQYF.

The chain has TRBV5-8 and TRBJ2-1; a weak D match, TRBD2 (5 bases). V lost 4 bases, J lost 4 bases, and 12 bases lay in between. The CDR3 totals 14 residues. Germline V CDR1 and CDR2: SGHTS, YDEGEE. DNA for the CDR3: TGTGCCAGCAGCCCCGATAGAGGGTACAATGAGCAGTTCTTC. Protein: CASSPDRGYNEQFF.

The J gene is TRBJ2-2, the V gene TRBV27; 8 bases match TRBD2. V gave up 6 bases and J gave up 0 bases; unmatched junction bases: 0. CDR1 and CDR2 (germline): MNHEY, SMNVEV (reference sequence). The CDR3 totals 14 residues. Here the CDR3 reads CASRAGANTGELFF. DNA of the CDR3: TGTGCCAGCAGAGCGGGGGCGAACACCGGGGAGCTGTTTTTT.

The chain combines TRBV7-9 with TRBJ2-3; TRBD2 might be the D (6 bases). This CDR3 contains 16 residues. CDR1 SEHNR and CDR2 FQNEAQ come from the germline V gene (reference sequence). The V end lost 0 bases, the J end lost 1 base, and 11 bases lay between the germline ends. The CDR3 nucleotides read TGTGCCAGCAGCTTAGCGCAGTCGGGGGGCACAGATACGCAGTATTTT. It codes for CASSLAQSGGTDTQYF.

This chain uses TRBV7-9 with TRBJ1-3; D is uncertain. The CDR3 contains 12 residues. Germline CDR1 is SEHNR and CDR2 is FQNEAQ (reference sequence). V gave up 2 bases and J gave up 4 bases, with 3 bases separating them. CDR3 sequence: CASSLTGNTIYF. The CDR3 nucleotides read TGTGCCAGCAGCTTAACAGGAAACACCATATATTTT.

The rearrangement joins TRBV27 to TRBJ2-1; D is unclear. V was shortened by 6 bases and J by 6 bases, with 6 bases between the two germline ends. The CDR3 contains 11 residues. Germline V CDR1 and CDR2: MNHEY, SMNVEV (reference sequence). In DNA, the CDR3 is TGTGCCAGCAGCTCAAGCAATGAGCAGTTCTTC. Its protein is CASSSSNEQFF.

The V and J genes are TRBV2 and TRBJ2-7; perhaps D is TRBD1 or TRBD2 (5 bases each). Germline V gene sequence: CDR1 SNHLY, CDR2 FYNNEI. With 6 bases removed from V and 2 bases from J, the gap between germline ends came to 14 bases. The CDR3 consists of 14 residues. This CDR3 is CASRSWDGPYEQYF. In nucleotides, the CDR3 is TGTGCCAGCAGGTCCTGGGACGGGCCCTACGAGCAGTACTTC.

The chain couples TRBV29-1 to TRBJ2-1, with no clear D. CDR1 and CDR2 from the germline V gene are SQVTM and ANQGSEA. V dropped 2 bases and J dropped 4 bases, with 15 bases sitting between them. This CDR3 has 15 amino acids. DNA for the CDR3: TGCAGCGTTGAACCCCGTGATAGCTGGTACAATGAGCAGTTCTTC. It yields the protein CSVEPRDSWYNEQFF.

This chain joins TRBV13 and TRBJ2-3; D ambiguous. The V end lost 5 bases, the J end lost 6 bases, and 9 bases lay between the germline ends. The CDR3 sequence is 12 residues long. Germline loops: CDR1 PRHDT, CDR2 FYEKMQ (reference sequence). CDR3 loop: CASSPGLDTQYF. The DNA of the CDR3 is TGTGCCAGCAGCCCGGGTTTGGATACGCAGTATTTT. The full variable domain, rest sourced from reference TRBV13 and TRBJ2-3, is AAGVIQSPRHLIKEKRETATLKCYPIPRHDTVYWYQQGPGQDPQFLISFYEKMQSDKGSIPDRFSAQQFSDYHSELNMSSLELGDSALYFCASSPGLDTQYFGPGTRLTVL.

The CDR3 DNA follows: TGTGCCAGCAGCTTACAGGGGATACGGGAGCAGTACTTC. Translated, it gives CASSLQGIREQYF. The chain employs TRBV5-4 and TRBJ2-7; 7 nucleotides agree with TRBD1. V shed 2 bases, J shed 7 bases, and the junction held 6 bases outside the gene matches. The CDR3 is made up of 13 amino acids. In germline, CDR1 is SGHNT, CDR2 YYREEE (reference sequence).

The CDR3 protein is CASSLGQGARETQYF. Here the CDR3 DNA reads TGTGCCAGCAGCTTGGGACAGGGGGCGAGAGAGACCCAGTACTTC. The chain combines TRBV5-4 with TRBJ2-5, with 10 bases matching TRBD1. Germline CDR1 SGHNT, CDR2 YYREEE (reference sequence). CDR3 length: 15 amino acids. Trimming at V came to 0 bases and at J to 4 bases, leaving 3 bases not matched to a gene.

The chain recombines TRBV15 with TRBJ2-5; 9 bases are shared with TRBD1. The CDR3 covers 15 residues. V shed 7 bases, J shed 5 bases, and the junction held 11 bases outside the gene matches. The germline CDR1 and CDR2 sequences are LNHNV and YYDKDF (reference sequence). CDR3 in DNA: TGTGCCACCATTGCACCGGGACAGGGTCGGGAGACCCAGTACTTC. Its protein is CATIAPGQGRETQYF.

This chain uses TRBV19 with TRBJ1-2, with 10 nucleotides matching TRBD1. CDR1 is LNHDA and CDR2 is SQIVND in the germline V gene (reference sequence). Germline trimming cut 4 bases from V and 6 bases from J; bases unmatched to any gene: 11. The length of the CDR3 is 16 residues. The CDR3 DNA is TGTGCCAGTAGTAGGGACAGGGGTCGTTTCTTAGATGGCTACACCTTC. It specifies CASSRDRGRFLDGYTF.

The chain is built from TRBV13 and TRBJ2-1; TRBD1 matches 9 bases. Germline V gives CDR1 PRHDT, CDR2 FYEKMQ (reference sequence). The CDR3 contains 15 residues. V shed 3 bases, J shed 6 bases, and the junction held 6 bases outside the gene matches. The CDR3 loop reads CASSFGTGRVNEQFF. CDR3 in DNA: TGTGCCAGCAGCTTCGGGACAGGGCGGGTCAATGAGCAGTTCTTC.

The gene calls are TRBV16 and TRBJ2-7, with 7 bases lining up with TRBD2. Germline CDR1 KGHSY, CDR2 FQNENV. V trimming: 0 bases; J trimming: 1 base; junction bases outside the gene matches: 3. This CDR3 comprises 15 residues. In nucleotides, the CDR3 is TGTGCCAGCAGCCAATCGCAGCGGGAATCCTACGAGCAGTACTTC. Protein product: CASSQSQRESYEQYF.

The chain is built from TRBV4-3 and TRBJ2-6, with TRBD2 identical over 8 bases. V dropped 0 bases and J dropped 0; count of bases not matched to a gene: 7. The CDR3 length is 19 residues. The germline V gene encodes CDR1 LGHNA and CDR2 YSLEER. CDR3 amino acids: CASSQDPGGLVSGANVLTF. The CDR3 DNA reads as TGCGCCAGCAGCCAAGATCCGGGGGGGCTCGTCTCTGGGGCCAACGTCCTGACTTTC.